Listed below are T cell receptor beta chains from one sample, sequenced in a study of blood T cell dynamics during melanoma immunotherapy. Assay: immunoSEQ multiplex PCR; the TCRdb copy retains only in-frame clones and omits some. The sample lists about 14,000 clones; roughly 89% were seen once. Sequencing used blood, obtained from a patient treated with checkpoint blockade. The origin of the receptors is a human donor with melanoma. Each CDR3 is given with its conserved first and last residue. The D gene is left open where the match is weak. Clone size is shown for a subset of rows, as once, few, many or a class of expanded clone.

cdr3_nt: TGCAGCGTTTCTGGACAGGACAATCAGCCCCAGCATTTT
cdr3_aa: CSVSGQDNQPQHF
v_call: TRBV29-1
d_call: TRBD1
clone_size: -
j_call: TRBJ1-5

cdr3_nt: TGTGCCAGCAGCTTAGGCGGGAGCAACTACGAGCAGTACTTC
cdr3_aa: CASSLGGSNYEQYF
v_call: TRBV7-9
d_call: TRBD2
clone_size: -
j_call: TRBJ2-7

cdr3_nt: TGCGCCAGCAGCATGGGGGGAAATGAAAAACTGTTTTTT
cdr3_aa: CASSMGGNEKLFF
v_call: TRBV5-1
d_call: -
clone_size: -
j_call: TRBJ1-4

cdr3_nt: TGTGCCAGCAGCAGGACTAGCGGTGCCTACGAGCAGTACTTC
cdr3_aa: CASSRTSGAYEQYF
v_call: TRBV7-2
d_call: TRBD2
clone_size: -
j_call: TRBJ2-7

cdr3_nt: TGTGCCAGCAGTTCCCCCCAGGAGCAGTACTTC
cdr3_aa: CASSSPQEQYF
v_call: TRBV28
d_call: -
clone_size: few
j_call: TRBJ2-7

cdr3_nt: TGTGCCAGCAGTCGGACAGGGGGCGCCTTTCAGCCCCAGCATTTT
cdr3_aa: CASSRTGGAFQPQHF
v_call: TRBV7-2
d_call: TRBD1
clone_size: few
j_call: TRBJ1-5

cdr3_nt: TGCAGCGTTGAAGATGAGACAGCCCACGAGCAGTACTTC
cdr3_aa: CSVEDETAHEQYF
v_call: TRBV29-1
d_call: -
clone_size: -
j_call: TRBJ2-7

cdr3_nt: TGTGCCAGCAGCGGGACAGGGTTTTCACCCCTCCACTTT
cdr3_aa: CASSGTGFSPLHF
v_call: TRBV7-9
d_call: TRBD1
clone_size: -
j_call: TRBJ1-6

cdr3_nt: TGTGCCAGCAGCTTGTCCAGGGCCTACGAGCAGTACTTC
cdr3_aa: CASSLSRAYEQYF
v_call: TRBV5-6
d_call: -
clone_size: -
j_call: TRBJ2-7

cdr3_nt: TGTGCCTGGAGAAGAGACAAAGACAGTGAAGCTTTCTTT
cdr3_aa: CAWRRDKDSEAFF
v_call: TRBV30
d_call: -
clone_size: -
j_call: TRBJ1-1

cdr3_nt: TGTGCCAGCAGATCCGGGACTCATCAAGAGACCCAGTACTTC
cdr3_aa: CASRSGTHQETQYF
v_call: TRBV5-8
d_call: -
clone_size: -
j_call: TRBJ2-5

cdr3_nt: TGTGCCACCAGCAGGGGGAGATTCTCCGAGCAGTACTTC
cdr3_aa: CATSRGRFSEQYF
v_call: TRBV15
d_call: -
clone_size: -
j_call: TRBJ2-7

cdr3_nt: TGTGCCAGTATCGGGAGGGCCGGGTATGAGCAGTTCTTC
cdr3_aa: CASIGRAGYEQFF
v_call: TRBV19
d_call: TRBD2
clone_size: few
j_call: TRBJ2-1

cdr3_nt: TGTGCCAGTACCGGGACAGGCTCCTACAATGAGCAGTTCTTC
cdr3_aa: CASTGTGSYNEQFF
v_call: TRBV27
d_call: TRBD1
clone_size: -
j_call: TRBJ2-1

cdr3_nt: TGTGCCAGCAGCTTATCCGGGTGGGGCGGGGAGCTGTTTTTT
cdr3_aa: CASSLSGWGGELFF
v_call: TRBV7-3
d_call: -
clone_size: -
j_call: TRBJ2-2

cdr3_nt: TGCGCCAGCAGCTTAGACACCCAAGAGACCCAGTACTTC
cdr3_aa: CASSLDTQETQYF
v_call: TRBV5-1
d_call: -
clone_size: -
j_call: TRBJ2-5

cdr3_nt: TGTGCCAGCAGCGTGGCCGGGACTAACACCGGGGAGCTGTTTTTT
cdr3_aa: CASSVAGTNTGELFF
v_call: TRBV9
d_call: -
clone_size: -
j_call: TRBJ2-2

cdr3_nt: TGCGCCAGCAGCCCTTCGGGGGGGTATAACACTGAAGCTTTCTTT
cdr3_aa: CASSPSGGYNTEAFF
v_call: TRBV5-1
d_call: -
clone_size: -
j_call: TRBJ1-1

cdr3_nt: TGCGCCAGCAGCCAAGATCGTTCCGGGACATCTAATGAAAAACTGTTTTTT
cdr3_aa: CASSQDRSGTSNEKLFF
v_call: TRBV4-1
d_call: -
clone_size: few
j_call: TRBJ1-4

cdr3_nt: TGTGCCAGCAGTGAGAAAGGGGGATGGGGGGAGCTGTTTTTT
cdr3_aa: CASSEKGGWGELFF
v_call: TRBV25-1
d_call: -
clone_size: -
j_call: TRBJ2-2

cdr3_nt: TGCAGCGTTATAGACACAGGGGGACAAGAGACCCAGTACTTC
cdr3_aa: CSVIDTGGQETQYF
v_call: TRBV29-1
d_call: TRBD1
clone_size: -
j_call: TRBJ2-5

cdr3_nt: TGTGCCAGCAGCTTGGACGGAACTTGGGAGCCCCAGCATTTT
cdr3_aa: CASSLDGTWEPQHF
v_call: TRBV5-6
d_call: -
clone_size: -
j_call: TRBJ1-5

cdr3_nt: TGTGCCAGCAGAGGGGACAGCTACGAGCAGTACTTC
cdr3_aa: CASRGDSYEQYF
v_call: TRBV2
d_call: TRBD1
clone_size: once
j_call: TRBJ2-7

cdr3_nt: TGTGCCAGGAGACCTCAGGGGGATACCCTCTACAATGAGCAGTTCTTC
cdr3_aa: CARRPQGDTLYNEQFF
v_call: TRBV7-3
d_call: TRBD1
clone_size: -
j_call: TRBJ2-1

cdr3_nt: TGTGCCAGCAGTTTAGGCAAGCTGGGTCGCTACAATGAGCAGTTCTTC
cdr3_aa: CASSLGKLGRYNEQFF
v_call: TRBV27
d_call: -
clone_size: -
j_call: TRBJ2-1

cdr3_nt: TGTGCCAGCAGTTTAGTAGGGGGTGGCTCACCCCTCCACTTT
cdr3_aa: CASSLVGGGSPLHF
v_call: TRBV27
d_call: -
clone_size: -
j_call: TRBJ1-6

cdr3_nt: TGCGCCAGCAGCCAACAACCGGGACCATATGAGCAGTTCTTC
cdr3_aa: CASSQQPGPYEQFF
v_call: TRBV4-3
d_call: -
clone_size: -
j_call: TRBJ2-1

cdr3_nt: TGTGCCAGCAGCTTAGGTACTAGCGGATCCAATGAGCAGTTCTTC
cdr3_aa: CASSLGTSGSNEQFF
v_call: TRBV11-3
d_call: TRBD2
clone_size: -
j_call: TRBJ2-1

cdr3_nt: TGTGCCAGCACCGGACAGGGGATAAACACTGAAGCTTTCTTT
cdr3_aa: CASTGQGINTEAFF
v_call: TRBV2
d_call: TRBD1
clone_size: -
j_call: TRBJ1-1

cdr3_nt: TGTGCCAGCGCCAGGGAATACATGGAGACCCAGTACTTC
cdr3_aa: CASAREYMETQYF
v_call: TRBV7-3
d_call: -
clone_size: -
j_call: TRBJ2-5

cdr3_nt: TGCGCCAGCAGGACTAGCGGGAGGGGCAATGAGCAGTTCTTC
cdr3_aa: CASRTSGRGNEQFF
v_call: TRBV5-1
d_call: TRBD2
clone_size: -
j_call: TRBJ2-1

cdr3_nt: TGTGCCAGCAGCCAAGCTAGCGGCTACAATGAGCAGTTCTTC
cdr3_aa: CASSQASGYNEQFF
v_call: TRBV14
d_call: TRBD2
clone_size: -
j_call: TRBJ2-1

cdr3_nt: TGTGCCAGCAGTGACTCGAATCGGGGGAGGGAGCAGTTCTTC
cdr3_aa: CASSDSNRGREQFF
v_call: TRBV6-4
d_call: -
clone_size: -
j_call: TRBJ2-1

cdr3_nt: TGTGCCAGCAGCGCAGCAGGGTTCGGAGGTCCGGATACGCAGTATTTT
cdr3_aa: CASSAAGFGGPDTQYF
v_call: TRBV7-2
d_call: -
clone_size: -
j_call: TRBJ2-3